What follows are 10 T cell receptor beta chains derived from one specimen sequenced in a study of breast tumors, draining lymph nodes, adjacent tissues (dated by TCRdb to about 2016). The library was built by means of multiplex PCR. Sequencer: Illumina HiSeq 2000. Starting from the raw public reads, TCRdb applied fastp trimming at Q25, assembled clones with MiXCR and retained in-frame beta chains. Entries that share a CDR3 protein sequence are merged under the most common genes and DNA. Within this sample are approximately 150,000 distinct CDR3 sequences, with 30% to 35% of them counted one time only. In total, the top ten clones hold under 2.5% of the sample. The lymph node samples were taken from the axillary draining lymph nodes of breast cancer patients. The sample taken for sequencing was axillary lymph node tissue. The receptors stem from a female donor with breast cancer. Some clones in this sample may be carry-over from other donors' samples.

This clonotype appeared many times. This sequence joins TRBV5-6 and TRBJ1-2, with D tentatively TRBD1 (5 bases). Germline-derived CDR1 and CDR2 are SGHDT and YYEEEE. This CDR3 has 12 amino acids. Trimming took off 3 bases at V and 5 bases at J, with 8 bases between the two ends. The DNA of the CDR3 is TGTGCCAGCAGCTCCGGGGCTTATGGCTACACCTTC. Translated, it gives CASSSGAYGYTF. Full variable domain (outside the CDR3, taken from reference TRBV5-6 and TRBJ1-2): DAGVTQSPTHLIKTRGQQVTLRCSPKSGHDTVSWYQQALGQGPQFIFQYYEEEERQRGNFPDRFSGHQFPNYSSELNVNALLLGDSALYLCASSSGAYGYTFGSGTRLTVV.

The genes are TRBV30 and TRBJ2-5; no reliable D call. Trimming shortened V by 1 base and J by 4 bases, and 4 bases separated the two germline ends. The CDR3 has 11 residues. CDR1 is GTSNPN, CDR2 SVGIG, per germline (reference sequence). In DNA form, the CDR3 reads TGTGCCTGGAGTGGAGGAGAGACCCAGTACTTC. Residues: CAWSGGETQYF. Full variable domain (outside the CDR3, taken from reference TRBV30 and TRBJ2-5): SQTIHQWPATLVQPVGSPLSLECTVEGTSNPNLYWYRQAAGRGLQLLFYSVGIGQISSEVPQNLSASRPQDRQFILSSKKLLLSDSGFYLCAWSGGETQYFGPGTRLLVL.

At least ten counts were recorded for this clonotype. The V gene is TRBV5-6, the J gene TRBJ2-7, with D perhaps matching TRBD2 (5 bases). Germline V gene data show CDR1 as SGHDT and CDR2 as YYEEEE. The germline V and J ends were trimmed by 7 bases and 3 bases, with 17 bases remaining between them. The CDR3 consists of 14 residues. This CDR3 is CASAPAHAGYEQYV. CDR3 sequence (DNA): TGTGCCAGCGCCCCAGCACATGCGGGCTACGAGCAGTACGTC.

This sequence joins TRBV4-1 and TRBJ1-6; D gene uncertain. The germline V gene encodes CDR1 MGHRA and CDR2 YSYEKL. This CDR3 comprises 15 residues. The V and J ends lost 0 bases and 12 bases respectively, with 15 bases between them. The CDR3 bases are TGCGCCAGCAGCCAAGAGCCTGGTGAGGGTGGACCCCTCCACTTT. Residues: CASSQEPGEGGPLHF.

The V call is TRBV2, the J call TRBJ2-1; TRBD1 agrees at 10 bases. CDR3 length: 19 amino acids. The V and J ends lost 4 bases and 3 bases, in that order; junction bases with no gene match: 15. The germline V gene encodes CDR1 SNHLY and CDR2 FYNNEI. The CDR3 here is CASSGAGTGEWLNYNEQFF. CDR3 DNA sequence: TGTGCCAGCAGTGGGGCTGGGACAGGGGAATGGTTAAACTACAATGAGCAGTTCTTC.

This clonotype was seen more than once but under ten times. Given a much more abundant clone one base away, this may be a read error. The chain carries TRBV5-1 and TRBJ1-2; unclear D gene. The germline V gene has CDR1 SGHRS and CDR2 YFSETQ. The length of the CDR3 is 15 residues. The CDR3 spells CASSPSGQAALGYAF. Here the CDR3 DNA reads TGCGCCAGCAGCCCCTCGGGCCAGGCGGCGCTTGGCTACGCCTTC.

The genes are TRBV5-1 and TRBJ1-4; TRBD1 might be the D (5 bases). V was pared by 5 bases and J by 8 bases, with 10 bases between. Per the germline V gene, CDR1 is SGHRS and CDR2 is YFSETQ. This CDR3 region has 12 residues. The CDR3 nucleotides are TGCGCCAGCAGGGGCGAGGGGGAAAAACTGTTTTTT. Translating gives CASRGEGEKLFF.

Here the CDR3 DNA reads TGCAGTGCTTTGGGCGGGAATTCACCCCTCCACTTT. Its protein is CSALGGNSPLHF. This sequence joins TRBV20-1 and TRBJ1-6; D uncertain. Per the germline V gene, CDR1 is DFQATT and CDR2 is SNEGSKA (reference sequence). The CDR3 length is 12 residues. Trimming cost V 5 bases and J 7 bases, with 9 bases left between them.

This clonotype was counted many times. A junction boundary mismatches the germline segment, possibly from a read error. The gene calls are TRBV7-8 and TRBJ2-7; possibly TRBD1 or TRBD2 for D (6 bases each). The germline gives CDR1 SGHVS, CDR2 FQNEAQ. The CDR3 runs to 13 residues. The CDR3 spells CASRLGGGGEQYF. DNA for the CDR3: TGTGCCAGCAGATTAGGGGGAGGAGGCGAGCAGTACTTC.

In its sample, this clonotype was seen many times. This rearrangement joins TRBV7-9 to TRBJ2-1, with 11 bases identical to TRBD2. CDR3 size: 15 residues. Germline trimming cut 5 bases from V and 6 bases from J; bases unmatched to any gene: 6. CDR1 SEHNR and CDR2 FQNEAQ come from the germline V gene (reference sequence). The DNA for the CDR3 is TGTGCCAGCAGCAAACTAGCGGGGGACCTCAATGAGCAGTTCTTC. This codes for CASSKLAGDLNEQFF.